These 19 T cell receptor beta chains share one sample of origin, sequenced in a study of identifying expanded T cells in peripheral blood. Generated by immunoSEQ multiplex PCR, the TCRdb table keeps only in-frame clones and is missing some. The sample has around 85,000 clones, approximately 90% seen once; the top ten hold approximately 2.8%. The sequenced material came from blood. These receptors were obtained from a person between 18 and 69 years old in good health.

This clone was picked up a small number of times. The rearrangement joins TRBV2 to TRBJ1-6; tentatively, D is TRBD1 (5 bases). Germline V gives CDR1 SNHLY, CDR2 FYNNEI. Trimming pared 7 bases from V and 9 bases from J, leaving 19 bases between. The CDR3 runs 15 residues. The CDR3 nucleotides are TGTGCCAGCACTCTAACAGACTCCCAGGGTTCACCCCTCCACTTT. Its protein product is CASTLTDSQGSPLHF.

The chain recombines TRBV10-2 with TRBJ2-3, with 13 bases fitting TRBD2. CDR1 is WSHSY, CDR2 SAAADI, per germline. This CDR3 has 14 residues. With V trimmed by 2 bases and J by 14 bases, 7 bases remained unmatched. Here the CDR3 DNA reads TGCGCCAGCAGTGAGACTAGCGGGGGGGCTAGGAGGTATTTT. Protein: CASSETSGGARRYF.

The genes are TRBV5-5 and TRBJ2-3; D may be TRBD2 (5 bases). V shed 0 bases and J shed 5 bases, with 13 bases lying between them. There are 15 residues in the CDR3. Looked up from germline, CDR1 is SGHKS and CDR2 is YYEKEE (reference sequence). As DNA, the CDR3 is TGTGCCAGCAGCTTGGCCGGCGGGTTGGGAGATACGCAGTATTTT. This translates into CASSLAGGLGDTQYF.

In nucleotides, the CDR3 is TGTGCCAGCAGCTTAGCGAACAGCGGGTTTACAGATACGCAGTATTTT. Translation: CASSLANSGFTDTQYF. The V call is TRBV13, the J call TRBJ2-3, with D perhaps matching TRBD2 (6 bases). The germline V and J ends were trimmed by 1 base and 3 bases, with 14 bases remaining between them. Germline V gene sequence: CDR1 PRHDT, CDR2 FYEKMQ (reference sequence). The CDR3 is made up of 16 amino acids.

The J gene is TRBJ2-5, the V gene TRBV5-1, with D hard to call. The CDR3 is 11 residues long. Germline assignment: CDR1 SGHRS and CDR2 YFSETQ. The ends were cut back, 4 bases at V and 2 bases at J, with 3 bases in the middle. The CDR3 reads CASSVQETQYF. CDR3 DNA sequence: TGCGCCAGCAGCGTACAAGAGACCCAGTACTTC.

This clone was observed once. This chain connects TRBV4-1 to TRBJ2-7; 8 bases fit TRBD2. Trimming removed 0 bases from V and 2 bases from J; junction bases left unmatched: 15. This CDR3 is built from 19 residues. From germline, CDR1 is MGHRA and CDR2 YSYEKL. This CDR3 reads CASSQDGSGGTTFAYEQYF. The CDR3 DNA reads TGCGCCAGCAGCCAAGATGGGAGCGGGGGAACGACGTTCGCCTACGAGCAGTACTTC.

V and J are TRBV6-1 and TRBJ1-4; D is unclear. Germline CDR1 is MNHNS and CDR2 is SASEGT. V was clipped by 9 bases and J by 7 bases, with 9 bases between them. The CDR3 extends over 11 amino acids. For the CDR3, the DNA is TGTGCCAGTTCTCGGGGTGAAAAACTGTTTTTT. It translates to CASSRGEKLFF.

V is TRBV28 and J is TRBJ1-4; D may be TRBD1 (5 bases). CDR1 and CDR2 from the germline V gene are MDHEN and SYDVKM. This CDR3 is built from 14 residues. Trimming left V 6 bases short and J 8 bases short, with 16 bases between. CDR3 protein: CASRPGLSGEKLFF. The CDR3 DNA follows: TGTGCCAGCAGGCCGGGCCTCTCAGGGGAAAAACTGTTTTTT.

V and J are TRBV2 and TRBJ2-7, with TRBD1 matching 9 bases. CDR3 length: 16 residues. Germline lookup yields CDR1 SNHLY and CDR2 FYNNEI. With V trimmed by 6 bases and J by 3 bases, 12 bases remained unmatched. The CDR3 is CASRAGAGTGSYEQYF. As DNA, the CDR3 is TGTGCCAGCAGGGCGGGTGCCGGGACAGGGAGCTACGAGCAGTACTTC. Together with reference TRBV2 and TRBJ2-7, the CDR3 gives the full variable domain: EPEVTQTPSHQVTQMGQEVILRCVPISNHLYFYWYRQILGQKVEFLVSFYNNEISEKSEIFDDQFSVERPDGSNFTLKIRSTKLEDSAMYFCASRAGAGTGSYEQYFGPGTRLTVT.

The chain has TRBV6-6 and TRBJ1-4; D call uncertain. Germline V gene data show CDR1 as MNHNY and CDR2 as SVGAGI (reference sequence). The CDR3 is 14 residues long. V lost 5 bases and J lost 8, with 15 bases in between. CDR3 coding DNA: TGTGCCAGCAGTCACGATACAAGGGCGGAAAAACTGTTTTTT. It codes for CASSHDTRAEKLFF.

This clone has only a few counts. The J gene is TRBJ1-2, the V gene TRBV2; D call uncertain. V shed 7 bases and J shed 6 bases, with 12 bases lying between them. The CDR3 contains 12 residues. CDR1 and CDR2 (germline): SNHLY, FYNNEI. For the CDR3, the DNA is TGTGCCAGCACCCTGACCCGAGATGGCTACACCTTC. Translating it yields CASTLTRDGYTF.

In this sample, this clone turned up once. The chain links TRBV4-1 to TRBJ2-1; D unclear. From germline, CDR1 is MGHRA and CDR2 YSYEKL. The CDR3 loop spans 13 amino acids. V shed 0 bases and J shed 5 bases, with 5 bases lying between them. This CDR3 is CASSQDPHNEQFF. In DNA, the CDR3 is TGCGCCAGCAGCCAAGATCCCCACAATGAGCAGTTCTTC.

The chain uses TRBV10-2 and TRBJ2-7, with TRBD1 matching over 7 bases. V dropped 6 bases and J dropped 1; count of bases not matched to a gene: 6. CDR3 length: 14 amino acids. Germline CDR1 and CDR2: WSHSY and SAAADI. DNA of the CDR3: TGCGCCAGCAGAGACAGGGTACTTTCCTACGAGCAGTACTTC. As protein: CASRDRVLSYEQYF.

The J gene is TRBJ2-3, the V gene TRBV6-5; TRBD2 aligns across 8 bases. Trimming removed 0 bases from V and 1 base from J; junction bases left unmatched: 3. The CDR3 runs to 16 residues. The V gene's germline CDR1 is MNHEY and CDR2 SVGAGI. The CDR3 bases are TGTGCCAGCAGTTACTCGGCAGCGGGAGGCACAGATACGCAGTATTTT. This gives the protein CASSYSAAGGTDTQYF.

The V and J genes are TRBV5-1 and TRBJ2-2, with 9 bases matching TRBD2. The CDR3 totals 15 residues. Unmatched junction bases numbered 7, after V lost 4 bases and J lost 6 bases. Germline V gene lookup returns CDR1 SGHRS and CDR2 YFSETQ. The CDR3 loop is CASSLSSGSPGELFF. CDR3 nucleotides: TGCGCCAGCAGCCTCAGTAGCGGGAGTCCCGGGGAGCTGTTTTTT.

The genes are TRBV5-6 and TRBJ2-7; D is possibly TRBD2 (5 bases). V lost 1 base and J lost 5, with 7 bases in between. This CDR3 contains 12 residues. The V gene's germline CDR1 is SGHDT and CDR2 YYEEEE. The CDR3: CASSLLANEQYF. Here the CDR3 DNA reads TGTGCCAGCAGCTTGCTAGCAAACGAGCAGTACTTC.

The CDR3 is CASSLNRGPYGYTF. The CDR3 nucleotides read TGCGCCAGCAGCTTAAACAGGGGGCCCTATGGCTACACCTTC. The chain uses TRBV4-1 and TRBJ1-2; 9 bases map to TRBD1. Germline V CDR1 and CDR2: MGHRA, YSYEKL. CDR3 length equals 14 residues. The V and J ends lost 5 bases and 4 bases, in that order; junction bases with no gene match: 5.

The V gene is TRBV5-4, the J gene TRBJ2-1, with 9 bases aligning to TRBD1. CDR1 and CDR2 from the germline V gene are SGHNT and YYREEE (reference sequence). This CDR3 region has 16 residues. V lost 3 bases, J lost 9 bases, and 13 bases stayed unmatched. Here the CDR3 DNA reads TGTGCCAGCAGCTCGAGGAGGGGACAGGGAATCGGTGAGCAGTTCTTC. Its protein product is CASSSRRGQGIGEQFF.

This rearrangement joins TRBV6-1 to TRBJ1-3; D gene unclear. The CDR3 consists of 16 residues. From germline, CDR1 is MNHNS and CDR2 SASEGT. The V gene lost 3 bases and the J gene lost 0 bases, with 12 bases spanning the gap. This CDR3 reads CASSDRQILSGNTIYF. In DNA, the CDR3 is TGTGCCAGCAGTGATCGGCAGATCCTCTCTGGAAACACCATATATTTT.